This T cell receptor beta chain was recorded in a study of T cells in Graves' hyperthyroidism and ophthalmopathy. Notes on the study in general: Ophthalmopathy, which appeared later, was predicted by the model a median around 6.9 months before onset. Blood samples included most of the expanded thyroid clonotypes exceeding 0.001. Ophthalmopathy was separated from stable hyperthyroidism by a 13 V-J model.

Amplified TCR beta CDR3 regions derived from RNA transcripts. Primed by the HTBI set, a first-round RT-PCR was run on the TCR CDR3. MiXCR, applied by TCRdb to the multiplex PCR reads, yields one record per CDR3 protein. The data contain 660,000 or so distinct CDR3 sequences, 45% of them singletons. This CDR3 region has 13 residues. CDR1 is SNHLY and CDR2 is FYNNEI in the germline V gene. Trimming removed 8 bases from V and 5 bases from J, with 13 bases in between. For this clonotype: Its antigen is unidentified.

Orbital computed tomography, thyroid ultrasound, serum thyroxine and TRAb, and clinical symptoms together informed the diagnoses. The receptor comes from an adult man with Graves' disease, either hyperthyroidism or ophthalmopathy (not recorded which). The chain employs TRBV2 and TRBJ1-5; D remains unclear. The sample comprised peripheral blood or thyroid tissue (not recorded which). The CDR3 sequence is CASGLSGDQPQHF. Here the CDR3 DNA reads TGTGCCAGCGGCCTAAGCGGGGATCAGCCCCAGCATTTT.